These 22 T cell receptor beta chains were sequenced from one sample in a study of coeliac disease. Only in-frame clones appear in the TCRdb table, and some are missing; sequencing was by immunoSEQ multiplex PCR. The repertoire includes roughly 1,600 clones, about 65% of them detected once, and 27% sits in the top ten. The sequencing input was intraepithelial lymphocytes from the gut. The source of these receptors is a woman in her forties or fifties with celiac disease on a gluten-free diet.

V is TRBV4-3 and J is TRBJ2-3; D may be TRBD2 (6 bases). The CDR3 has 16 amino acids. Germline CDR1 and CDR2: LGHNA and YSLEER. V lost 1 base and J 2 bases, leaving 13 bases between the germline ends. CDR3 residues: CASSQGDWPNTDTQYF. The CDR3 nucleotides read TGCGCCAGCAGCCAAGGGGACTGGCCAAACACAGATACGCAGTATTTT.

The rearrangement links TRBV6-5 to TRBJ2-7, with TRBD1 as a possible D gene (6 bases). Trimming cost V 0 bases and J 3 bases, with 12 bases left between them. The CDR3 is 15 residues long. Germline values: CDR1 MNHEY, CDR2 SVGAGI. The CDR3 DNA follows: TGTGCCAGCAGTTACTCCCTACAGGGCCTCTACGAGCAGTACTTC. Residues: CASSYSLQGLYEQYF.

The chain carries TRBV2 and TRBJ2-1; D perhaps matches TRBD1 (6 bases). V gave up 3 bases and J gave up 6 bases, with 9 bases separating them. Looked up from germline, CDR1 is SNHLY and CDR2 is FYNNEI. This CDR3 is built from 13 residues. CDR3 sequence reads: CASSDPRGNEQFF. The CDR3 DNA reads TGTGCCAGCAGTGACCCCAGGGGCAATGAGCAGTTCTTC.

The rearrangement joins TRBV6-1 to TRBJ1-1, with 7 bases lining up with TRBD1. The CDR3 extends over 14 amino acids. The germline V gene has CDR1 MNHNS and CDR2 SASEGT. The V segment lost 7 bases and the J segment 3 bases; nucleotides outside the gene matches: 8. The CDR3 coding sequence is TGTGCCAGCAACAACAGGGGCCGGGACACTGAAGCTTTCTTT. It is translated as CASNNRGRDTEAFF.

This clone was counted between two and nine times. The chain combines TRBV19 with TRBJ2-5, with D hard to call. CDR3 length equals 14 residues. V was shortened by 1 base and J by 4 bases, with 10 bases between the two germline ends. Germline V gene lookup returns CDR1 LNHDA and CDR2 SQIVND (reference sequence). The CDR3 nucleotides are TGTGCCAGTAGTATAGTAGCCAGTGCAGAGACCCAGTACTTC. This translates into CASSIVASAETQYF.

The chain links TRBV18 to TRBJ2-7; 7 nucleotides agree with TRBD1. Germline V gene lookup returns CDR1 KGHSH and CDR2 LQKENI. Trimming at V came to 4 bases and at J to 7 bases, leaving 10 bases not matched to a gene. The CDR3 totals 14 residues. The CDR3 nucleotides read TGTGCCAGCTCACAGGGACAGCATTTTACGGAGCAGTACTTC. It specifies CASSQGQHFTEQYF.

This chain links TRBV6-1 with TRBJ2-3; maybe TRBD1 (6 bases). The CDR3 extends over 15 amino acids. Per germline, CDR1 MNHNS and CDR2 SASEGT. V lost 4 bases, J lost 0 bases, and 11 bases lay in between. In DNA, the CDR3 is TGTGCCAGCAGTGTTTGGACAGCTAGCACAGATACGCAGTATTTT. As protein: CASSVWTASTDTQYF.

This clone is large in the sample. The chain joins TRBV7-2 to TRBJ1-5, with D possibly being TRBD1 (6 bases). CDR3 length equals 16 residues. From germline, CDR1 is SGHTA and CDR2 FQGNSA. Trimming shortened V by 5 bases and J by 9 bases, and 23 bases separated the two germline ends. The DNA for the CDR3 is TGTGCCAGCAGCCTTGGGACACTTCCGACCTTGGGGCCCCAGCATTTT. Translation: CASSLGTLPTLGPQHF.

This chain links TRBV27 with TRBJ2-1; 11 bases line up with TRBD2. V was pared by 2 bases and J by 12 bases, with 21 bases of the junction left unmatched. This CDR3 contains 19 residues. CDR1 and CDR2 from the germline V gene are MNHEY and SMNVEV (reference sequence). The CDR3 loop is CASSLGSPGLAETLLGQFF. DNA of the CDR3: TGTGCCAGCAGTTTAGGCTCACCGGGACTAGCGGAGACTCTACTGGGGCAGTTCTTC.

This clone was found once. This sequence joins TRBV18 and TRBJ1-1, with D maybe TRBD1 (6 bases). This CDR3 comprises 17 residues. Between the trimmed V and J ends, which lost 2 bases and 0 bases, there was a span of 16 bases. Looked up from germline, CDR1 is KGHSH and CDR2 is LQKENI. This CDR3 reads CASSPFQGRRMNTEAFF. CDR3 nucleotide sequence: TGTGCCAGCTCACCATTCCAGGGGCGAAGAATGAACACTGAAGCTTTCTTT.

CDR3: CASSSGTSGGPSYNEQFF. The DNA of the CDR3 is TGTGCCAGCAGCTCTGGGACTAGCGGGGGGCCCTCCTACAATGAGCAGTTCTTC. This sequence joins TRBV5-5 and TRBJ2-1; TRBD2 matches 15 bases. The J segment lost 0 bases and the V segment lost 3 bases, leaving 4 bases of the junction unmatched. The CDR3 extends over 18 amino acids. Germline assignment: CDR1 SGHKS and CDR2 YYEKEE (reference sequence).

This chain links TRBV30 with TRBJ1-2, with unresolved D. CDR3 length equals 12 residues. Trimming pared 0 bases from V and 7 bases from J, leaving 9 bases between. Germline CDR1 GTSNPN, CDR2 SVGIG (reference sequence). Here the CDR3 reads CAWSVFAFGYTF. CDR3 DNA sequence: TGTGCCTGGAGTGTATTTGCGTTTGGCTACACCTTC. Full variable domain (remainder filled in from reference TRBV30 and TRBJ1-2): SQTIHQWPATLVQPVGSPLSLECTVEGTSNPNLYWYRQAAGRGLQLLFYSVGIGQISSEVPQNLSASRPQDRQFILSSKKLLLSDSGFYLCAWSVFAFGYTFGSGTRLTVV.

This clone was seen only a few times. The V gene is TRBV7-2, the J gene TRBJ2-3; 9 nucleotides agree with TRBD2. J lost 6 bases, V lost 3 bases, and 4 bases had no gene match. Germline-derived CDR1 and CDR2 are SGHTA and FQGNSA. CDR3 length: 14 amino acids. CDR3: CASSFSGGGDTQYF. CDR3 bases: TGTGCCAGCAGCTTTAGCGGGGGAGGGGATACGCAGTATTTT.

The CDR3 DNA follows: TGTGCCAGCAGCTTTAATGGACAACAGAACACTGAAGCTTTCTTT. This gives the protein CASSFNGQQNTEAFF. The chain combines TRBV5-4 with TRBJ1-1; D perhaps matches TRBD1 (5 bases). The V gene lost 2 bases and the J gene lost 1 base, with 12 bases spanning the gap. Germline CDR1 reads SGHNT; CDR2 reads YYREEE (reference sequence). The CDR3 has 15 residues.

The rearrangement joins TRBV7-2 to TRBJ2-5; D call uncertain. CDR1 is SGHTA and CDR2 is FQGNSA in the germline V gene. Trimming took 2 bases from V and 2 from J, leaving 9 bases between them. The CDR3 loop spans 14 amino acids. The CDR3: CASSLSRTQETQYF. CDR3 nucleotide sequence: TGTGCCAGCAGCTTAAGTAGAACTCAAGAGACCCAGTACTTC.

The chain joins TRBV14 to TRBJ1-5, with no clear D. V lost 2 bases and J lost 0, with 8 bases in between. The germline V gene encodes CDR1 SGHDN and CDR2 FVKESK. CDR3 length equals 15 residues. Here the CDR3 DNA reads TGTGCCAGCAGCCAAACACAGCATAGCAATCAGCCCCAGCATTTT. Its protein product is CASSQTQHSNQPQHF.

This chain joins TRBV28 and TRBJ1-5; unclear D gene. The CDR3 has 14 residues. Trimming pared 2 bases from V and 0 bases from J, leaving 5 bases between. Germline CDR1 is MDHEN and CDR2 is SYDVKM. CDR3 sequence reads: CASSLMASNQPQHF. CDR3 coding DNA: TGTGCCAGCAGTTTAATGGCTAGCAATCAGCCCCAGCATTTT.

This clone was picked up one time. The chain employs TRBV5-1 and TRBJ1-1; 7 nucleotides align to TRBD1. This CDR3 has 14 residues. Trimming removed 4 bases from V and 4 bases from J; junction bases left unmatched: 7. Germline values: CDR1 SGHRS, CDR2 YFSETQ. The CDR3 DNA is TGCGCCAGCAGCACGAGACAGGGTTTCACTGAAGCTTTCTTT. This sequence encodes CASSTRQGFTEAFF.

The chain uses TRBV6-1 and TRBJ2-7; 8 bases align to TRBD2. CDR3 length equals 14 residues. In germline, CDR1 is MNHNS, CDR2 SASEGT. V trimming: 8 bases; J trimming: 1 base; junction bases outside the gene matches: 7. For the CDR3, the DNA is TGTGCCAGCTCGGGGCGGGGGGTTTCCTACGAGCAGTACTTC. Amino acids: CASSGRGVSYEQYF.

This clone was seen a few times. The chain combines TRBV19 with TRBJ2-2; perhaps TRBD2 as D (6 bases). The CDR3 totals 14 residues. The V gene's germline CDR1 is LNHDA and CDR2 SQIVND (reference sequence). The V end lost 6 bases, the J end lost 5 bases, and 13 bases lay between the germline ends. The DNA for the CDR3 is TGTGCCAGTAGGTCGACTGGGGGGACCGGGGAGCTGTTTTTT. This encodes CASRSTGGTGELFF.

The V gene is TRBV29-1, the J gene TRBJ1-3; 8 bases are shared with TRBD1. CDR1 and CDR2 (germline): SQVTM, ANQGSEA. V lost 3 bases to trimming and J lost 7 bases; unmatched junction nucleotides: 11. This CDR3 comprises 15 residues. This CDR3 reads CSVETGQGLWNTIYF. In DNA form, the CDR3 reads TGCAGCGTTGAGACCGGACAGGGTCTGTGGAACACCATATATTTT.

This clone was found a few times. This sequence joins TRBV6-4 and TRBJ1-2; D not resolved. Germline V gives CDR1 MRHNA, CDR2 SNTAGT. The V gene lost 5 bases and the J gene lost 0 bases, with 10 bases spanning the gap. This CDR3 has 14 residues. CDR3 region: CASSYGGTNYGYTF. CDR3 nucleotides: TGTGCCAGCAGTTATGGAGGAACTAACTATGGCTACACCTTC.